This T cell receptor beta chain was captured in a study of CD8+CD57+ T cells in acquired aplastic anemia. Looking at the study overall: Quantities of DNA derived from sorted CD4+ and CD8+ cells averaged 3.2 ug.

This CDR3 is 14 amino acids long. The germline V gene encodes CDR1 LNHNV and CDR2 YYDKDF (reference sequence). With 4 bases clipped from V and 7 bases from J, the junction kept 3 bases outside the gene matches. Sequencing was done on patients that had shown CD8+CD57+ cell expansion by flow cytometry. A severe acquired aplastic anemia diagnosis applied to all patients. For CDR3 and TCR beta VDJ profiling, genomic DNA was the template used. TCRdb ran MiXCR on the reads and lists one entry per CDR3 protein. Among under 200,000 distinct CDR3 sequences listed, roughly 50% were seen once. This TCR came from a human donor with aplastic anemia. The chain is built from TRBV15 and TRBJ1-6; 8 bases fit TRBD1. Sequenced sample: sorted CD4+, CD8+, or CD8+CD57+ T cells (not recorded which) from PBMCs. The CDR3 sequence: CATSNRDRNSPLHF. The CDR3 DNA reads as TGTGCCACCAGCAACCGGGACAGGAATTCACCCCTCCACTTT.